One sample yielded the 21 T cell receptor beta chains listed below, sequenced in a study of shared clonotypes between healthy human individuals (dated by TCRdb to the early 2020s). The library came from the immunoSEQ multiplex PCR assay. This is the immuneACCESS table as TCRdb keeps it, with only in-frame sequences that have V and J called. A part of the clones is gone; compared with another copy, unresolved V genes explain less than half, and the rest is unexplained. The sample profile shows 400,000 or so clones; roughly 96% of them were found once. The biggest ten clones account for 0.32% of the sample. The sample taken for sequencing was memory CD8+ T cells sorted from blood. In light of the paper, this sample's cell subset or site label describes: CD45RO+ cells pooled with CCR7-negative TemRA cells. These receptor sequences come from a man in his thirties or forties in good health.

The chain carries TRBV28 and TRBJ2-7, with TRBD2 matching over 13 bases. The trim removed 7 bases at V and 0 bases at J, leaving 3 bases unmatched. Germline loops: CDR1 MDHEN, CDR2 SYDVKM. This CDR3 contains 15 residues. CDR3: CASTTSGRASYEQYF. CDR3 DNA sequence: TGTGCCAGCACAACTAGCGGGAGGGCCTCCTACGAGCAGTACTTC.

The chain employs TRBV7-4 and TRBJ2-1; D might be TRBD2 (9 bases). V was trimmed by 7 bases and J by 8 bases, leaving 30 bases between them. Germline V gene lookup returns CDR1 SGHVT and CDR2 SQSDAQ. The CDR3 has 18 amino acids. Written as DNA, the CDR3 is TGTGCCAGCATCCCGGACAGGGTAGTACTAGCGGGTTTCTATGAGCAGTTCTTC. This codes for CASIPDRVVLAGFYEQFF.

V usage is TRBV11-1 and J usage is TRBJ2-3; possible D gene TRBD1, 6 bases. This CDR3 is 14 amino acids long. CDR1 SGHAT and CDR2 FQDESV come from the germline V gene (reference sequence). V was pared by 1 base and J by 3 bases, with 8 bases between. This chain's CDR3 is CASSLGGGTDTQYF. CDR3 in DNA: TGTGCCAGCAGCTTAGGAGGGGGAACAGATACGCAGTATTTT.

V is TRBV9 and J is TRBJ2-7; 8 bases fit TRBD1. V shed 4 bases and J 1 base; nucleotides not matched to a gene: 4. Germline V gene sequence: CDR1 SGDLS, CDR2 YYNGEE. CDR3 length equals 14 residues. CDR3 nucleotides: TGTGCCAGCAGCCCCCGGGACAGGTCCTACGAGCAGTACTTC. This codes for CASSPRDRSYEQYF.

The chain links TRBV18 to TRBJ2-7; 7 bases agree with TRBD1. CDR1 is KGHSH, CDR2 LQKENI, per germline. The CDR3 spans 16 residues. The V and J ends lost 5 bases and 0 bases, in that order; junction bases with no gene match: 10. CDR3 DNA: TGTGCCAGCTCAAGTCAAACCGGGACAGTCTCCTACGAGCAGTACTTC. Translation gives CASSSQTGTVSYEQYF.

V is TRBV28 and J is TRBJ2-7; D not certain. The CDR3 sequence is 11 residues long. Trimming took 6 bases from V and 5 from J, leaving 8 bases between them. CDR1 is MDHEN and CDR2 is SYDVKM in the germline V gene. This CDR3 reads CASRNSHEQYF. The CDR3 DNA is TGTGCCAGCAGGAATTCCCACGAGCAGTACTTC.

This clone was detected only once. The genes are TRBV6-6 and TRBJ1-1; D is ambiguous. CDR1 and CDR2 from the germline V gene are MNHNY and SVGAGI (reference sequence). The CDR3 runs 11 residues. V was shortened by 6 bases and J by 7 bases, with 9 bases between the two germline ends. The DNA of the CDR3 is TGTGCCAGCAGAGGACGGTTTGAAGCTTTCTTT. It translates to CASRGRFEAFF.

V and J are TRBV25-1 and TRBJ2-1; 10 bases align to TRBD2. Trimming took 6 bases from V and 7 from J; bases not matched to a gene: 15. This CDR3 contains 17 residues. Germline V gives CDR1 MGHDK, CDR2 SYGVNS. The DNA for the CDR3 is TGTGCCAGCAGCGTAACTAGCGGGGCTTTGTTTGGTAATGAGCAGTTCTTC. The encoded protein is CASSVTSGALFGNEQFF.

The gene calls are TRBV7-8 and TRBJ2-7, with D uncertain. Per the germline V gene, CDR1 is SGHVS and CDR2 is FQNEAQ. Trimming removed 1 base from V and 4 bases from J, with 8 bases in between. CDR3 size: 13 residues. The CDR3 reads CASSLGVGYEQYF. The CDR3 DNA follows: TGTGCCAGCAGCTTAGGGGTAGGTTACGAGCAGTACTTC.

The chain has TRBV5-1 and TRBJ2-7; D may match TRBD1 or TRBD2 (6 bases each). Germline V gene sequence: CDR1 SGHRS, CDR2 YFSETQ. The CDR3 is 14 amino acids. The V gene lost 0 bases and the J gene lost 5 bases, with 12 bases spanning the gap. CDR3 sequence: CASSLDGGQNEQYF. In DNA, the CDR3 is TGCGCCAGCAGCTTGGATGGGGGGCAGAACGAGCAGTACTTC.

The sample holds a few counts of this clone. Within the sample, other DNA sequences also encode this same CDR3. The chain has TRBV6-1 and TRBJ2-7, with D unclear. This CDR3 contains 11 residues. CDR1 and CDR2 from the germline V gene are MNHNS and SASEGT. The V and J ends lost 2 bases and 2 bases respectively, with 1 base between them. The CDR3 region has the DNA TGTGCCAGCAGTGAAACCTACGAGCAGTACTTC. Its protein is CASSETYEQYF.

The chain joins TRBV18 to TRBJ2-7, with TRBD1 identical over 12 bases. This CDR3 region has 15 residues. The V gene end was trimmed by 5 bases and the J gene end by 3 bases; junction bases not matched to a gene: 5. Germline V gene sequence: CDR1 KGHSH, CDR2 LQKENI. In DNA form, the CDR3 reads TGTGCCAGCTCAAGAGGGACAGGGGGCGGCTACGAGCAGTACTTC. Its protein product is CASSRGTGGGYEQYF.

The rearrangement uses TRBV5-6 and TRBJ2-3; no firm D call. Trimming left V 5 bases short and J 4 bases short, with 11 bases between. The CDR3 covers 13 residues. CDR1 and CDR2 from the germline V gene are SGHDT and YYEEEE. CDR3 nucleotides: TGTGCCAGCAGTATCCCTAGGGCAGATACGCAGTATTTT. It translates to CASSIPRADTQYF.

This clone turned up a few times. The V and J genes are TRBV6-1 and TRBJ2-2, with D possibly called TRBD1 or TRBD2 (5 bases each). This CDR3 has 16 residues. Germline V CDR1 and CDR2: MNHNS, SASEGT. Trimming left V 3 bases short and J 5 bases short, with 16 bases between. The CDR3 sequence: CASSDRGLGETGELFF. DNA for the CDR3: TGTGCCAGCAGTGACCGGGGTTTAGGGGAAACCGGGGAGCTGTTTTTT.

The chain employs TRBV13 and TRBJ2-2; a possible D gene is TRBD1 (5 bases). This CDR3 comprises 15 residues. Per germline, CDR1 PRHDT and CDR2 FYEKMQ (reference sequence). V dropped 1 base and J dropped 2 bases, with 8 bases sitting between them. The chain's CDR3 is CASSLAQGNTGELFF. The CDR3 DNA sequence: TGTGCCAGCAGCTTAGCCCAGGGAAACACCGGGGAGCTGTTTTTT.

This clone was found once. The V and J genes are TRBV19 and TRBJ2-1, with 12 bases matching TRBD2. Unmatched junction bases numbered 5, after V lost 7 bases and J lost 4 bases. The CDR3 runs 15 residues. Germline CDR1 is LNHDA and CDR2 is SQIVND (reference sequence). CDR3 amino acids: CASIPSGRGYNEQFF. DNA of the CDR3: TGTGCCAGTATCCCTAGCGGGAGGGGGTACAATGAGCAGTTCTTC.

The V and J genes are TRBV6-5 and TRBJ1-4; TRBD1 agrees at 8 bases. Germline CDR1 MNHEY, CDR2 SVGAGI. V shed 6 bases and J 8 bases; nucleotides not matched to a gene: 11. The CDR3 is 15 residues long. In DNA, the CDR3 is TGTGCCAGCAGCCCGACAGGGGCTCGGGAAGAAAAACTGTTTTTT. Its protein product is CASSPTGAREEKLFF.

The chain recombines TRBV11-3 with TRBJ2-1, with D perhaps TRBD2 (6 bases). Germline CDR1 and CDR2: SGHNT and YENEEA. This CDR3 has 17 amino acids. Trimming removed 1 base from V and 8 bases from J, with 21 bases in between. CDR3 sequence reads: CASSLGYREFPTYEQFF. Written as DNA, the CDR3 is TGTGCCAGCAGCTTAGGTTATCGGGAGTTCCCCACTTATGAGCAGTTCTTC.

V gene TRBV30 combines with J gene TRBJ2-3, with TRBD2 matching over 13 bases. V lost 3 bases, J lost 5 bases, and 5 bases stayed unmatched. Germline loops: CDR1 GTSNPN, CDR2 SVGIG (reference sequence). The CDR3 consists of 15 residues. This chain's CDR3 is CAWRTLAGGQDTQYF. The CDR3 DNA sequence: TGTGCCTGGAGGACACTAGCGGGAGGGCAAGATACGCAGTATTTT.

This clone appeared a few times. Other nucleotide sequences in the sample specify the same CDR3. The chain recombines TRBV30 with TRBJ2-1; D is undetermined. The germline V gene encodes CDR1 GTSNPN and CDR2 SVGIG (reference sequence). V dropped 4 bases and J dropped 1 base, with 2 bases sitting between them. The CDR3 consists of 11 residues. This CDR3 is CAWTSYNEQFF. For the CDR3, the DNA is TGTGCCTGGACTTCCTACAATGAGCAGTTCTTC. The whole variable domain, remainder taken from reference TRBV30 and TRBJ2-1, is SQTIHQWPATLVQPVGSPLSLECTVEGTSNPNLYWYRQAAGRGLQLLFYSVGIGQISSEVPQNLSASRPQDRQFILSSKKLLLSDSGFYLCAWTSYNEQFFGPGTRLTVL.

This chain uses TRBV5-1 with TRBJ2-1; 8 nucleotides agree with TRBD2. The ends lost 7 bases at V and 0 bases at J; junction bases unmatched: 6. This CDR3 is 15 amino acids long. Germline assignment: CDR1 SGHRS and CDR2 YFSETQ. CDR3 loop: CASAKRESSYNEQFF. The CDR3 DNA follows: TGCGCCAGCGCAAAGCGGGAGAGCTCCTACAATGAGCAGTTCTTC.